The source of this TCR beta chain is a study of cytomegalovirus exposure and HLA in healthy donors. General observations from the study: A few chains linked to CMV were shown in vitro to be specific for CMV antigens.

This CDR3 region has 13 residues. In germline, CDR1 is SGHTA, CDR2 FQGNSA. Deletions cut 1 base from V and 3 bases from J, with 7 bases between. 13 Jbeta primers and 60 Vbeta primers were used for the PCR. Authors' analysis steps: Some 9.9 million shared chains were among 65 million to 85 million unique TCR beta chains counted in a later analysis. The method was immunoSEQ multiplex PCR; TCRdb's version includes in-frame clones alone and lacks a portion of them. The V and J calls and clone size were taken over from that table, and D and trimming were inferred from the DNA. The sample contains about 180,000 clones, approximately 80% of which appear only once. A note on this clone: Its antigen is undetermined.

Material: PBMCs. The chain has TRBV7-2 and TRBJ2-7; D unresolved. This TCR was sampled from a woman aged 25 to 39 in good health and CMV-seronegative. The CDR3 bases are TGTGCCAGCAGCTTAGGGGCAAGCTACGAGCAGTACTTC. Amino acid sequence: CASSLGASYEQYF.